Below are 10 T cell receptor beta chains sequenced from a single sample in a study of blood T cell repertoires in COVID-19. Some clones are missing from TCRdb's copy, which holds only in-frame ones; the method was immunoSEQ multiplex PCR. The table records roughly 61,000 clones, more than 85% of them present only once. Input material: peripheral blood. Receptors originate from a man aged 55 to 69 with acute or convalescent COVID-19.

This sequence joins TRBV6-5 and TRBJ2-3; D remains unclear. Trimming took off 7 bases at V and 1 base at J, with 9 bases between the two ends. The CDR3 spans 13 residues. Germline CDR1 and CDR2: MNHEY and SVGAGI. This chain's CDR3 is CASKPPGTDTQYF. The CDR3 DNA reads TGTGCCAGCAAACCTCCGGGCACAGATACGCAGTATTTT.

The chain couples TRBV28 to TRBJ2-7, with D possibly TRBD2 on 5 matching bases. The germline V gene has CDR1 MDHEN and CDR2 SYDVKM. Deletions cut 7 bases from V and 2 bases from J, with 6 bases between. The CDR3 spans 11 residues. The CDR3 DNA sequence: TGTGCCAGCATGCGGGCCTACGAGCAGTACTTC. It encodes CASMRAYEQYF.

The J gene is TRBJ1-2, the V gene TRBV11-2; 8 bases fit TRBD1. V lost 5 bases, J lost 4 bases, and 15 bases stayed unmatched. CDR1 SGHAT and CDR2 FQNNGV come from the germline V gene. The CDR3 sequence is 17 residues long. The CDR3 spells CASSPGTGGGSGYGYTF. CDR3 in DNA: TGTGCCAGCAGCCCCGGGACAGGAGGAGGATCCGGCTATGGCTACACCTTC.

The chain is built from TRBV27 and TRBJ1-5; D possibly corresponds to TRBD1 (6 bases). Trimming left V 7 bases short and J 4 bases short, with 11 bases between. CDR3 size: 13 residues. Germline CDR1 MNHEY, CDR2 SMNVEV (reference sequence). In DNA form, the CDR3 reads TGTGCCAGCACCCAGGGGAGAAATCAGCCCCAGCATTTT. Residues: CASTQGRNQPQHF.

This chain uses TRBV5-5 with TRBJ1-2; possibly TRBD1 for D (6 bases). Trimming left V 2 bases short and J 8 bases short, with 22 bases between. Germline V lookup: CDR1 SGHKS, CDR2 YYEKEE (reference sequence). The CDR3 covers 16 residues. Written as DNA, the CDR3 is TGTGCCAGCAGCTTTTACAGGGAAATGCTTAATTTGGGCTACACCTTC. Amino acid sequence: CASSFYREMLNLGYTF.

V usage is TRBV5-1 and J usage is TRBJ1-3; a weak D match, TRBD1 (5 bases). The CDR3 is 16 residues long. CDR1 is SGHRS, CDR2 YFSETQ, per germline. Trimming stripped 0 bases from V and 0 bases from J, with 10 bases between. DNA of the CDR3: TGCGCCAGCAGCTTGGCCCTGGACAACTCTGGAAACACCATATATTTT. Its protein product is CASSLALDNSGNTIYF.

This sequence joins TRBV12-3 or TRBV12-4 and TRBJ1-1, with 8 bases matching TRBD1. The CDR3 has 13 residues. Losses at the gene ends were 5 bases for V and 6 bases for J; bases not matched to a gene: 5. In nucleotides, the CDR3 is TGTGCCAGCAGTCGACAGGGGATATCTGAAGCTTTCTTT. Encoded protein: CASSRQGISEAFF.

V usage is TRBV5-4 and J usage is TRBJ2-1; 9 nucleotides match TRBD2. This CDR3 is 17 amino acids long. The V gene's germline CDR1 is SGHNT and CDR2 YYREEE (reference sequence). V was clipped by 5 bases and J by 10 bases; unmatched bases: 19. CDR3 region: CASRGGASGIRSGEQFF. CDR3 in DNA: TGTGCCAGCAGGGGGGGGGCTAGCGGGATCAGGTCTGGCGAGCAGTTCTTC.

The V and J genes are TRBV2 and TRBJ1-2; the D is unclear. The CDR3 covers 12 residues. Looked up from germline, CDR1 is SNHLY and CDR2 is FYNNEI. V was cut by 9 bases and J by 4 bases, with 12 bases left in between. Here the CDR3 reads CASRTEGYGYTF. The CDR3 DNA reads TGTGCCAGTCGGACCGAGGGCTATGGCTACACCTTC.

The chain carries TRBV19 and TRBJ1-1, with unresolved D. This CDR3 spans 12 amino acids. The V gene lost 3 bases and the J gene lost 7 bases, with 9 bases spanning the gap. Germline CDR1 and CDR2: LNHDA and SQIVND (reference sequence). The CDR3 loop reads CASSILGGEAFF. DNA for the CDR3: TGTGCCAGTAGTATCCTGGGAGGTGAAGCTTTCTTT.